Each of the 17 T cell receptor beta chains below was sequenced from the same sample in a study of vaccination and CD4 T cells after COVID-19 (dated by TCRdb to between 2022 and 2023). The label giving this sample's treatment or condition can be read as: roughly 10-day PBMC culture with coronavirus spike peptide pools or control peptides (ViraFEST assay). Antigens for these TCRs are unknown. Library preparation used PCR. TCRdb shows the sequencer as Illumina iSeq 100. DNA from cultured CD4+ T cells was subjected to TCR sequencing with the Oncomine TCR Beta short-read assay at the Johns Hopkins FTIC core. TCRdb handled the public reads itself, with Q25 trimming in fastp and clone calling in MiXCR, and kept productive beta chains. Identical CDR3 protein sequences are pooled into one entry, listed with their most common genes and DNA. For this sample the table gives 13,000 or so distinct CDR3 sequences, of which roughly 45% were detected only once. In total, the top ten clones hold 14% to 15% of the sample.

Sequencing input: CD4+ T cells from blood, cultured in vitro. The receptor source for this set is a human donor who had recovered from COVID-19.

This clonotype came up a few times. For the CDR3, the DNA is TGTGCCAGCAGTACCCCAGGTAGCACTGAAGCTTTCTTT. Translating it yields CASSTPGSTEAFF. V usage is TRBV6-1 and J usage is TRBJ1-1; D ambiguous. CDR1 and CDR2 from the germline V gene are MNHNS and SASEGT. The CDR3 covers 13 residues. The V end was cut by 5 bases, the J end by 4 bases, with 11 bases between.

V gene TRBV10-3 combines with J gene TRBJ2-2; D might be TRBD1 (6 bases). V lost 7 bases and J lost 2, with 14 bases in between. Germline V gene sequence: CDR1 ENHRY, CDR2 SYGVKD. The CDR3 is made up of 15 amino acids. The CDR3 loop is CAINRGTSNTGELFF. For the CDR3, the DNA is TGTGCCATCAATAGGGGGACCTCTAACACCGGGGAGCTGTTTTTT.

This clonotype was recorded a few times. J is TRBJ2-1 and V is TRBV7-2, with D perhaps matching TRBD1 (5 bases). V was shortened by 2 bases and J by 0 bases, with 14 bases between the two germline ends. Germline-derived CDR1 and CDR2 are SGHTA and FQGNSA. This CDR3 has 17 amino acids. For the CDR3, the DNA is TGTGCCAGCAGCTTACCTGGATGGCAGGGCTCCTACAATGAGCAGTTCTTC. This codes for CASSLPGWQGSYNEQFF.

V is TRBV10-1 and J is TRBJ2-7, with D possibly matching TRBD2 (7 bases). Trimming shortened V by 6 bases and J by 7 bases, and 19 bases separated the two germline ends. From germline, CDR1 is WNHNN and CDR2 SYGVQD (reference sequence). The CDR3 is 14 residues long. CDR3 nucleotides: TGCGCCAGCAGCCCGGGGGGCGGGGGCGGTGAGCAGTACTTC. The encoded protein is CASSPGGGGGEQYF.

This clonotype was seen only a few times. The rearrangement uses TRBV19 and TRBJ2-3, with D possibly matching TRBD1 (6 bases). Between the trimmed V and J ends, which lost 5 bases and 2 bases, there was a span of 11 bases. This CDR3 has 14 residues. Germline CDR1 reads LNHDA; CDR2 reads SQIVND (reference sequence). CDR3 amino acids: CASSLRTDTDTQYF. In nucleotides, the CDR3 is TGTGCCAGTAGTCTCCGGACAGACACAGATACGCAGTATTTT.

The chain links TRBV20-1 to TRBJ2-2, with D perhaps given as TRBD1 or TRBD2 (5 bases each). The V gene lost 1 base and the J gene lost 2 bases, with 17 bases spanning the gap. The CDR3 has 17 residues. The germline CDR1 and CDR2 sequences are DFQATT and SNEGSKA (reference sequence). The CDR3 coding sequence is TGCAGTGCTAGAGCCGCTAGGGGACGGAGTAACACCGGGGAGCTGTTTTTT. Protein product: CSARAARGRSNTGELFF.

The CDR3 sequence is CSASWGTEAFF. CDR3 DNA: TGCAGTGCTAGTTGGGGAACTGAAGCTTTCTTT. The chain uses TRBV20-1 and TRBJ1-1; D uncertain. CDR1 DFQATT and CDR2 SNEGSKA come from the germline V gene (reference sequence). Trimming took 3 bases from V and 5 from J, leaving 7 bases between them. The CDR3 runs 11 residues.

The chain joins TRBV19 to TRBJ1-2, with 8 bases matching TRBD1. The CDR3 length is 14 residues. J gave up 8 bases and V 3 bases, and 8 bases lay outside the gene matches. Germline CDR1 and CDR2: LNHDA and SQIVND (reference sequence). The CDR3 spells CASSMARGLGGYTF. CDR3 bases: TGTGCCAGTAGTATGGCCAGGGGGCTCGGGGGCTACACCTTC.

The CDR3 nucleotides read TGTGCCAGTTCTGAATCGGGAGATACGCAGTATTTT. Protein: CASSESGDTQYF. V usage is TRBV19 and J usage is TRBJ2-3; D gene unclear. The CDR3 is 12 amino acids. The germline gives CDR1 LNHDA, CDR2 SQIVND (reference sequence). V lost 8 bases and J 5 bases, leaving 11 bases between the germline ends. The whole variable domain, filled in from reference TRBV19 and TRBJ2-3, reads DGGITQSPKYLFRKEGQNVTLSCEQNLNHDAMYWYRQDPGQGLRLIYYSQIVNDFQKGDIAEGYSVSREKKESFPLTVTSAQKNPTAFYLCASSESGDTQYFGPGTRLTVL.

J is TRBJ1-1 and V is TRBV7-2, with D unresolved. This CDR3 has 15 residues. The V end lost 5 bases, the J end lost 1 base, and 14 bases lay between the germline ends. CDR1 SGHTA and CDR2 FQGNSA come from the germline V gene. This chain's CDR3 is CASSEMSYQNTEAFF. The CDR3 DNA reads as TGTGCCAGCAGCGAAATGTCGTACCAGAACACTGAAGCTTTCTTT.

As to this clonotype: The germline gene is not matched at one end of the junction; a read error may be the cause. CDR3 in amino acids: CTSRDRGENTEAFF. CDR3 DNA sequence: TGTACCAGCAGGGACAGGGGCGAAAACACTGAAGCTTTCTTT. The chain couples TRBV6-1 to TRBJ1-1; TRBD1 aligns across 10 bases. This CDR3 region has 14 residues. Germline-derived CDR1 and CDR2 are MNHNS and SASEGT.

The CDR3 region has the DNA TGCGCCAGACAGGGGGCAGGGGGCTACACCTTC. It codes for CARQGAGGYTF. This chain joins TRBV10-1 and TRBJ1-2; 9 bases agree with TRBD1. This CDR3 region has 11 residues. The V segment lost 9 bases and the J segment 8 bases; nucleotides outside the gene matches: 4. Germline V gene lookup returns CDR1 WNHNN and CDR2 SYGVQD (reference sequence).

To note about this clonotype: At one end, the junction sequence differs from germline, possibly due to a read error. J is TRBJ1-1 and V is TRBV6-5; D is unresolved. Germline values: CDR1 MNHEY, CDR2 SVGAGI. There are 13 residues in the CDR3. DNA for the CDR3: TGTGCCAGCAGCTACTCGGGGATATCTGAAGCTTTCTTT. Amino acids: CASSYSGISEAFF.

This clonotype has more than one count but fewer than ten. The chain links TRBV30 to TRBJ2-3; 7 nucleotides line up with TRBD1. The germline CDR1 and CDR2 sequences are GTSNPN and SVGIG (reference sequence). V was clipped by 3 bases and J by 6 bases; unmatched bases: 12. The CDR3 runs 15 residues. The CDR3, as DNA: TGTGCCTGGAGGGCTGGGTCAGGGGGATATGATACGCAGTATTTT. The encoded protein is CAWRAGSGGYDTQYF.

This chain joins TRBV5-6 and TRBJ1-6, with 7 bases aligning to TRBD1. The junction had 7 bases not matched to a gene; V was cut back by 0 bases and J by 7 bases. CDR3 length equals 16 residues. Germline V lookup: CDR1 SGHDT, CDR2 YYEEEE. The CDR3 nucleotides read TGTGCCAGCAGCTTGGCCCCGGGACAGCTAAATTCACCCCTCCACTTT. It specifies CASSLAPGQLNSPLHF.

V gene TRBV7-7 combines with J gene TRBJ2-7; TRBD1 might be the D (8 bases). Germline CDR1 reads SSHAT; CDR2 reads FNYEAQ (reference sequence). The CDR3 is made up of 15 amino acids. Deletions cut 5 bases from V and 7 bases from J, with 21 bases between. CDR3 region: CASSPQGGGLGEQYF. The CDR3 nucleotides read TGTGCCAGCAGCCCACAGGGGGGGGGGCTGGGAGAGCAGTACTTC. Full variable domain (missing parts from reference TRBV7-7 and TRBJ2-7): GAGVSQSPRYKVTKRGQDVTLRCDPISSHATLYWYQQALGQGPEFLTYFNYEAQPDKSGLPSDRFSAERPEGSISTLTIQRTEQRDSAMYRCASSPQGGGLGEQYFGPGTRLTVT.

The genes are TRBV20-1 and TRBJ2-3; D gene ambiguous. The CDR3 is 13 amino acids. CDR1 and CDR2 (germline): DFQATT, SNEGSKA (reference sequence). The germline V and J ends were trimmed by 3 bases and 0 bases, with 7 bases remaining between them. Here the CDR3 DNA reads TGCAGTGCTAGCGGCGAGAGCACAGATACGCAGTATTTT. This translates into CSASGESTDTQYF.